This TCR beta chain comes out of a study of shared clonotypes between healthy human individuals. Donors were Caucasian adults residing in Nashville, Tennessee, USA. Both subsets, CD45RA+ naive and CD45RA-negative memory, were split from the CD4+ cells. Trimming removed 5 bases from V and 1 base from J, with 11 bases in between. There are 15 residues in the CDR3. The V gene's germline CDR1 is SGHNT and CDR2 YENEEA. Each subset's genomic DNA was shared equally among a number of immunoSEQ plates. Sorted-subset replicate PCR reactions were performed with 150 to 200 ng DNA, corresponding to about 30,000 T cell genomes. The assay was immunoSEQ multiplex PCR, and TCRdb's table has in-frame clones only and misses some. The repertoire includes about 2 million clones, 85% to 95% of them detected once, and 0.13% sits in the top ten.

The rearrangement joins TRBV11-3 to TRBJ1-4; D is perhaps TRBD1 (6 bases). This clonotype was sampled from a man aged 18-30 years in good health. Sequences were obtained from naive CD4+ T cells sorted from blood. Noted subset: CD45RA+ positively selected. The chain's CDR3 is CASSPRGLTNEKLFF. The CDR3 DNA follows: TGTGCCAGCAGCCCCAGGGGTTTAACTAATGAAAAACTGTTTTTT.